The 18 T cell receptor beta chains listed next were all sequenced from one sample in a study of T cells after yellow fever vaccination. MiXCR was run by TCRdb on the 5' RACE reads, yielding one entry per CDR3 protein. The sample shows some 300,000 distinct CDR3 sequences, about 10% of them seen only once. This specimen was CD4+ T cells sorted from PBMCs, taken 45 days after the yellow fever booster vaccination. Receptors were obtained from a man younger than 35 who received the YFV17D yellow fever vaccine.

The chain combines TRBV6-2 or TRBV6-3 with TRBJ1-1; no clear D gene. Germline CDR1 MNHEY, CDR2 SVGEGT. Trimming left V 6 bases short and J 1 base short, with 9 bases between. This CDR3 is built from 13 residues. The CDR3: CASRAYRNTEAFF. In DNA form, the CDR3 reads TGTGCCAGCAGGGCGTATAGGAACACTGAAGCTTTCTTT.

The table lists this clonotype with a few counts. This chain connects TRBV6-2 or TRBV6-3 to TRBJ1-2; D uncertain. Trimming shortened V by 5 bases and J by 8 bases, and 18 bases separated the two germline ends. Germline values: CDR1 MNHEY, CDR2 SVGEGT. This CDR3 is built from 14 residues. The CDR3 sequence: CASSPTGTSGGYTF. DNA for the CDR3: TGTGCCAGCAGTCCTACGGGTACCTCGGGAGGCTACACCTTC.

This clonotype was detected only a few times. The V gene is TRBV29-1, the J gene TRBJ2-1, with TRBD2 as a possible D gene (6 bases). V lost 4 bases and J 7 bases, leaving 17 bases between the germline ends. The length of the CDR3 is 14 residues. Germline V gene data show CDR1 as SQVTM and CDR2 as ANQGSEA. This CDR3 reads CSVGRRDAGNEQFF. CDR3 nucleotide sequence: TGCAGCGTTGGGCGGCGGGACGCGGGGAATGAGCAGTTCTTC.

This clonotype was picked up a small number of times. The genes are TRBV6-2 or TRBV6-3 and TRBJ1-4; no clear D. Trimming removed 4 bases from V and 8 bases from J, with 14 bases in between. The CDR3 loop spans 14 amino acids. From germline, CDR1 is MNHEY and CDR2 SVGEGT. As DNA, the CDR3 is TGTGCCAGCAGTTCAGCACCGGTGAGCGAAAAACTGTTTTTT. This sequence encodes CASSSAPVSEKLFF.

This clonotype was recorded many times. The chain is built from TRBV5-1 and TRBJ2-3; 8 bases align to TRBD1. V lost 4 bases to trimming and J lost 5 bases; unmatched junction nucleotides: 6. The CDR3 consists of 14 residues. CDR1 is SGHRS and CDR2 is YFSETQ in the germline V gene. The CDR3 reads CASSPGQGEDTQYF. For the CDR3, the DNA is TGCGCCAGCAGCCCCGGACAGGGTGAAGATACGCAGTATTTT.

This sequence joins TRBV4-1 and TRBJ1-1; D gene ambiguous. Germline V gives CDR1 MGHRA, CDR2 YSYEKL. V was clipped by 4 bases and J by 0 bases, with 27 bases between them. The CDR3 runs 20 residues. In DNA, the CDR3 is TGCGCCAGCAGCCTTACCCAACCGACGCCATGGACGGCGATGAACACTGAAGCTTTCTTT. Translated, it gives CASSLTQPTPWTAMNTEAFF.

A few counts support this clonotype. The rearrangement uses TRBV7-2 and TRBJ1-5; possibly TRBD1 for D (6 bases). The V gene's germline CDR1 is SGHTA and CDR2 FQGNSA. V was trimmed by 5 bases and J by 8 bases, leaving 10 bases between them. CDR3 length: 12 amino acids. CDR3 coding DNA: TGTGCCAGCAGCGCGCCAGGGGAGCCCCAGCATTTT. It is translated as CASSAPGEPQHF.

This clonotype was observed at least ten times. The gene calls are TRBV12-3 or TRBV12-4 and TRBJ2-3, with D possibly being TRBD2 (5 bases). This CDR3 contains 15 residues. The V end was cut by 6 bases, the J end by 1 base, with 14 bases between. CDR3 amino acids: CASSISWTGTDTQYF. The CDR3 nucleotides are TGTGCCAGCAGCATCTCCTGGACTGGCACAGATACGCAGTATTTT.

This clonotype occurred many times. In DNA, the CDR3 is TGTGCCAGCAGCCGGGACACGGGGGAAAAACTGTTTTTT. Residues: CASSRDTGEKLFF. The chain recombines TRBV7-9 with TRBJ1-4, with a weak D call TRBD1 (6 bases). The ends were cut back, 5 bases at V and 8 bases at J, with 12 bases in the middle. The CDR3 covers 13 residues. Germline assignment: CDR1 SEHNR and CDR2 FQNEAQ (reference sequence).

This clonotype was detected a few times. The chain employs TRBV6-2 or TRBV6-3 and TRBJ2-6; the D call may be TRBD1 or TRBD2 (5 bases each). Germline V gives CDR1 MNHEY, CDR2 SVGEGT. The CDR3 contains 19 residues. Trimming left V 6 bases short and J 0 bases short, with 21 bases between. The CDR3 bases are TGTGCCAGCAGAGATACCGGGACGACACCCCACTCTGGGGCCAACGTCCTGACTTTC. It translates to CASRDTGTTPHSGANVLTF.

This clonotype turned up a few times. V and J are TRBV10-2 and TRBJ2-5; D unresolved. The germline CDR1 and CDR2 sequences are WSHSY and SAAADI. V was trimmed by 0 bases and J by 1 base, leaving 9 bases between them. The CDR3 has 15 amino acids. The CDR3 DNA reads TGCGCCAGCAGTGAGTCTCGGGTCGTCCAAGAGACCCAGTACTTC. Protein sequence: CASSESRVVQETQYF.

This clonotype was detected ten times or more. The rearrangement joins TRBV7-2 to TRBJ1-5; no clear D. Germline V CDR1 and CDR2: SGHTA, FQGNSA. V lost 5 bases and J lost 0, with 11 bases in between. CDR3 length: 15 amino acids. As DNA, the CDR3 is TGTGCCAGCAGCCCGGGGATTTCTAGCAATCAGCCCCAGCATTTT. It translates to CASSPGISSNQPQHF. The whole variable domain, filled in from reference TRBV7-2 and TRBJ1-5, reads GAGVSQSPSNKVTEKGKDVELRCDPISGHTALYWYRQSLGQGLEFLIYFQGNSAPDKSGLPSDRFSAERTGGSVSTLTIQRTQQEDSAVYLCASSPGISSNQPQHFGDGTRLSIL.

This clonotype has a handful of counts. The CDR3 here is CASSLRWEKGEAFF. CDR3 DNA sequence: TGTGCCAGCAGCTTAAGGTGGGAGAAGGGCGAAGCTTTCTTT. The chain has TRBV11-2 and TRBJ1-1, with no clear D. Germline lookup yields CDR1 SGHAT and CDR2 FQNNGV. V was pared by 2 bases and J by 8 bases, with 15 bases between. The CDR3 loop spans 14 amino acids.

The table lists this clonotype with a few counts. The CDR3 DNA is TGTGCCAGCTCACTGACGGGGTACATGAGAGCTTTCTTT. Translating gives CASSLTGYMRAFF. The chain recombines TRBV18 with TRBJ1-1; D is ambiguous. The CDR3 covers 13 residues. From germline, CDR1 is KGHSH and CDR2 LQKENI. Trimming stripped 4 bases from V and 10 bases from J, with 16 bases between.

This clonotype was recorded many times. The V and J genes are TRBV5-1 and TRBJ2-3; D is unresolved. The length of the CDR3 is 12 residues. Germline V gene data show CDR1 as SGHRS and CDR2 as YFSETQ. V lost 0 bases to trimming and J lost 2 bases, with 1 base between them. The CDR3 DNA follows: TGCGCCAGCAGCTTGGACACAGATACGCAGTATTTT. Its protein product is CASSLDTDTQYF.

In this sample, this clonotype turned up many times. The CDR3 region has the DNA TGTGCCAGAACGCTGGGGGACTCCTACAATGAGCAGTTCTTC. Translating it yields CARTLGDSYNEQFF. The chain links TRBV6-5 to TRBJ2-1; D assignment may be TRBD1 or TRBD2 (5 bases each). Germline V gene sequence: CDR1 MNHEY, CDR2 SVGAGI. The CDR3 consists of 14 residues. Trimming removed 9 bases from V and 0 bases from J, with 12 bases in between.

This clonotype was detected a few times. The rearrangement uses TRBV9 and TRBJ1-4, with 9 bases aligning to TRBD1. Trimming at V came to 4 bases and at J to 7 bases, leaving 5 bases not matched to a gene. The germline V gene encodes CDR1 SGDLS and CDR2 YYNGEE. The CDR3 sequence is 14 residues long. The CDR3 is CASSPDRGIEKLFF. As DNA, the CDR3 is TGTGCCAGCAGCCCGGACAGGGGCATTGAAAAACTGTTTTTT. Variable domain in full (rest from reference TRBV9 and TRBJ1-4): DSGVTQTPKHLITATGQRVTLRCSPRSGDLSVYWYQQSLDQGLQFLIQYYNGEERAKGNILERFSAQQFPDLHSELNLSSLELGDSALYFCASSPDRGIEKLFFGSGTQLSVL.

In this sample, this clonotype turned up a few times. The CDR3 region has the DNA TGTGCCAGCAGTTATGGTCCAGGCGGCTCTGGGGCCAACGTCCTGACTTTC. Encoded protein: CASSYGPGGSGANVLTF. The chain recombines TRBV6-2 or TRBV6-3 with TRBJ2-6; D remains ambiguous. Germline-derived CDR1 and CDR2 are MNHEY and SVGEGT. The V end was cut by 3 bases, the J end by 0 bases, with 12 bases between. CDR3 length: 17 residues.